The present entry profiles one T cell receptor (beta chain) with its context. The antigen is not known. The entry originates in a study of beta chain features in type 1 diabetes. Study results and limitations: There was a moderate but significant shortening of TCRB CDR3s in all four CD4+ subsets of Type 1 diabetes patients.

Expressed TCRB transcripts were sequenced because the isolated RNA had all been reverse transcribed beforehand. Clones were sequenced by immunoSEQ multiplex PCR, and TCRdb holds only the in-frame ones, with some missing. The data hold some 47,000 clones, with about 48% observed a single time. V was clipped by 11 bases and J by 6 bases; unmatched bases: 10. This CDR3 has 13 amino acids. Germline V gene sequence: CDR1 LNHDA, CDR2 SQIVND (reference sequence). Sequencing was performed on stem cell memory CD4+ T cells from blood. This sequence joins TRBV19 and TRBJ1-5; 7 bases fit TRBD1. This clonotype was obtained from a young man with type 1 diabetes. The CDR3, as DNA: TGTGCCGGCTCGACAGGGTTGGGTCAGCCCCAGCATTTT. It yields the protein CAGSTGLGQPQHF.